This T cell receptor beta chain was documented in a study of CD8 T cells in Susac syndrome. Study-level points and caveats: The study recognized that its TCR sequencing and HLA analysis covered a relatively small number of individuals.

Of note for this clonotype: Antigen: not known.

Random-hexamer reverse transcription was applied to 0.5 to 1 ug RNA. Coverage of TCR beta CDR3 amplification by immunoSEQ multiplex PCR extended to 54 Vbeta and 13 Jbeta. Each CDR3 protein gets one entry after TCRdb re-called the immunoSEQ multiplex PCR reads with MiXCR. The table records 90,000 to 150,000 distinct CDR3 sequences, approximately 94% of them present only once. TCR beta sequencing covered blood CD8+ and CD4+ T cells. Negative isolation was used for CD8+ and CD4+ T cells and FACS enrichment for TEMRA cells. V lost 4 bases to trimming and J lost 6 bases, with 22 bases between them. This CDR3 has 16 residues. Looked up from germline, CDR1 is MNHNS and CDR2 is SASEGT.

V and J are TRBV6-1 and TRBJ2-7; D perhaps matches TRBD1 (6 bases). Sequenced: CD4+ T cells from PBMCs. The source is a human donor in good health. The CDR3 region is CASSARLQGAPVEQYF. The DNA of the CDR3 is TGTGCCAGCAGTGCGCGCTTACAGGGTGCTCCGGTCGAGCAGTACTTC.